This T cell receptor beta chain was sequenced for a study of brain T cells in children with intractable seizures. TCRdb's table, derived via immunoSEQ multiplex PCR, lists solely in-frame clones and lacks some. The data contain tens of thousands of clones, roughly 91% of them singletons. The CDR3 loop spans 18 amino acids. Germline V CDR1 and CDR2: SGHAT, FQNNGV. The V and J ends lost 6 bases and 0 bases respectively, with 21 bases between them. At least one anti-epileptic drug was given before surgery. Findings and limits, study-wide: Pre- and post-surgery blood differed in depth, so pre-surgery absences may be undersampling. Only CDR3 sequence similarity suggested viral specificity, without known HCMV serostatus.

A note on this clone: Its antigen is currently unknown.

The clonotype originates from a boy under two years old with tuberous sclerosis and intractable seizures. The sequencing here drew on peripheral blood, taken at surgery. J is TRBJ2-4 and V is TRBV11-2, with D possibly being TRBD1 or TRBD2 (5 bases each). CDR3 coding DNA: TGTGCCAGCAGAGATCCGGGACGGCAAAGACTAGCCAAAAACATTCAGTACTTC. Translating it yields CASRDPGRQRLAKNIQYF.